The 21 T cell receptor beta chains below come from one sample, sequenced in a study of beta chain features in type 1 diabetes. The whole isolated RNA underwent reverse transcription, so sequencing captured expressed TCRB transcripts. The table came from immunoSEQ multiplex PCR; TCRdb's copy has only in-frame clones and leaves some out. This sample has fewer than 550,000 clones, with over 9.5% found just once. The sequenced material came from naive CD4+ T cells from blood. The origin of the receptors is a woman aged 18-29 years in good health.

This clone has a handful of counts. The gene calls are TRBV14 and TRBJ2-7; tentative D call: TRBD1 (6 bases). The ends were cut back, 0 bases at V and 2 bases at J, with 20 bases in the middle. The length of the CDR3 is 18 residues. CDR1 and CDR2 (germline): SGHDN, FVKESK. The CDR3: CASSQDKGLAWGPYEQYF. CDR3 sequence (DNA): TGTGCCAGCAGCCAAGATAAGGGATTGGCGTGGGGGCCCTACGAGCAGTACTTC.

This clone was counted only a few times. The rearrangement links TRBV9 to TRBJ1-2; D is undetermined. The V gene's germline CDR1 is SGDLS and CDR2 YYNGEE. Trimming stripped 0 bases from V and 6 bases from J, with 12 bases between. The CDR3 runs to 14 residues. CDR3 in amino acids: CASSVVSGSDGYTF. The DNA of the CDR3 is TGTGCCAGCAGCGTAGTGTCCGGGTCGGATGGCTACACCTTC. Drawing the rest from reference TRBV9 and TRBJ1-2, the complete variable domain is DSGVTQTPKHLITATGQRVTLRCSPRSGDLSVYWYQQSLDQGLQFLIQYYNGEERAKGNILERFSAQQFPDLHSELNLSSLELGDSALYFCASSVVSGSDGYTFGSGTRLTVV.

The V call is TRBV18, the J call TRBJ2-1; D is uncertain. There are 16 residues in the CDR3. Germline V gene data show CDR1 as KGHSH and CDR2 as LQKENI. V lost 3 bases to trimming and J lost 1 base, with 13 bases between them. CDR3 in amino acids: CASSPASDRSYNEQFF. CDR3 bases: TGTGCCAGCTCACCGGCCAGCGATCGGTCCTACAATGAGCAGTTCTTC. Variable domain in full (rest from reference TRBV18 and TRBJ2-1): NAGVMQNPRHLVRRRGQEARLRCSPMKGHSHVYWYRQLPEEGLKFMVYLQKENIIDESGMPKERFSAEFPKEGPSILRIQQVVRGDSAAYFCASSPASDRSYNEQFFGPGTRLTVL.

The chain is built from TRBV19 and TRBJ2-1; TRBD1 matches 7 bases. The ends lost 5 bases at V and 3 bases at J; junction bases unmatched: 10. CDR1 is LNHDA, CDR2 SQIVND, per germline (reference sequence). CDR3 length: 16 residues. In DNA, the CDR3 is TGTGCCAGTAGTCCCTCGGGGACAGCCCTCTACAATGAGCAGTTCTTC. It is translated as CASSPSGTALYNEQFF.

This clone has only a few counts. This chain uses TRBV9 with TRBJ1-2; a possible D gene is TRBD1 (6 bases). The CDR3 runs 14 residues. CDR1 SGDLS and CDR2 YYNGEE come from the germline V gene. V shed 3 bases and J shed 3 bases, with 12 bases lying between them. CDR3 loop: CASSATQGHYGYTF. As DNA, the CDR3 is TGTGCCAGCAGCGCAACACAGGGCCACTATGGCTACACCTTC.

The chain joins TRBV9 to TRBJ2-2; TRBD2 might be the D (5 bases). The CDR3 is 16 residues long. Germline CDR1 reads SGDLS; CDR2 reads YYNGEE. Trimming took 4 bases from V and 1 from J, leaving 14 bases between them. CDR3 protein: CASSLSSVLNTGELFF. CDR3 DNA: TGTGCCAGCAGCCTTAGTAGCGTCTTGAACACCGGGGAGCTGTTTTTT. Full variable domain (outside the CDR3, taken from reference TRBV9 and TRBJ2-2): DSGVTQTPKHLITATGQRVTLRCSPRSGDLSVYWYQQSLDQGLQFLIQYYNGEERAKGNILERFSAQQFPDLHSELNLSSLELGDSALYFCASSLSSVLNTGELFFGEGSRLTVL.

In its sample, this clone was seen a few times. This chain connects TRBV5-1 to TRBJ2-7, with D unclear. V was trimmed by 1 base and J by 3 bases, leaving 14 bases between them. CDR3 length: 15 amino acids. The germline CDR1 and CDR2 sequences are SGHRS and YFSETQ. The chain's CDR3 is CASSLNPGSHYEQYF. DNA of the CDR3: TGCGCCAGCAGCTTGAACCCGGGTTCCCACTACGAGCAGTACTTC.

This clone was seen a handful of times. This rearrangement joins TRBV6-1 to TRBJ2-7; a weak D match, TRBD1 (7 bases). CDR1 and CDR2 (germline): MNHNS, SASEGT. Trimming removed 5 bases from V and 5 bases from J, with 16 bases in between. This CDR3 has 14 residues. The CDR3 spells CASSRSTGEDEQYV. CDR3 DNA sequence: TGTGCCAGCAGTCGCTCAACAGGGGAGGACGAGCAGTACGTC.

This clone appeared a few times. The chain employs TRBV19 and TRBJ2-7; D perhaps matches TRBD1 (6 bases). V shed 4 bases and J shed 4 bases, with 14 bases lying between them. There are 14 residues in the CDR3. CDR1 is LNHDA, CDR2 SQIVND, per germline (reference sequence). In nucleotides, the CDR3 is TGTGCCAGTAGTACCTTACCAACAGGGTACGAGCAGTACTTC. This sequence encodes CASSTLPTGYEQYF.

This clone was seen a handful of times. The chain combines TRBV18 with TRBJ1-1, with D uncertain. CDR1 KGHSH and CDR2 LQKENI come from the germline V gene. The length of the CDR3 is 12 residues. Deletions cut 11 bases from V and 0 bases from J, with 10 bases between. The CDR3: CARGEMNTEAFF. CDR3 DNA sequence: TGTGCCCGAGGCGAGATGAACACTGAAGCTTTCTTT.

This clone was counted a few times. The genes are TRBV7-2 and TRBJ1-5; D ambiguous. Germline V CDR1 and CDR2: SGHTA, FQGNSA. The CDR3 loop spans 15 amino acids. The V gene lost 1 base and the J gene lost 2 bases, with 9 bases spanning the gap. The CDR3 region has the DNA TGTGCCAGCAGCTTAGAGGGTTGGCGCAATCAGCCCCAGCATTTT. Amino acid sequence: CASSLEGWRNQPQHF.

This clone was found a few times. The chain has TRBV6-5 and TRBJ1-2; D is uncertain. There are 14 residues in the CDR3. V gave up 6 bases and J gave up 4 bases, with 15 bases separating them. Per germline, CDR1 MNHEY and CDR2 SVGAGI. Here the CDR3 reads CASSPNSGFYGYTF. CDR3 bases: TGTGCCAGCAGCCCCAACAGTGGATTCTATGGCTACACCTTC.

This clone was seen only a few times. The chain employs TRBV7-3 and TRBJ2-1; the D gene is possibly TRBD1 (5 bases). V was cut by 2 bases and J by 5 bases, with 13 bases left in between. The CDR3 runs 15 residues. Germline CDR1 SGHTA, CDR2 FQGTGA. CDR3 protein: CASSLRATANNEQFF. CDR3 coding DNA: TGTGCCAGCAGCTTACGGGCGACAGCCAACAATGAGCAGTTCTTC.

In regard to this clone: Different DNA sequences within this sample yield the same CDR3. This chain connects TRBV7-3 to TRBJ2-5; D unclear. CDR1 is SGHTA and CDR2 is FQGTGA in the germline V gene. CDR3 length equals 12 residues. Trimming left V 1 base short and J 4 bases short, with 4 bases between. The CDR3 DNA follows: TGTGCCAGCAGCTTAAGGGGAGAGACCCAGTACTTC. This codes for CASSLRGETQYF.

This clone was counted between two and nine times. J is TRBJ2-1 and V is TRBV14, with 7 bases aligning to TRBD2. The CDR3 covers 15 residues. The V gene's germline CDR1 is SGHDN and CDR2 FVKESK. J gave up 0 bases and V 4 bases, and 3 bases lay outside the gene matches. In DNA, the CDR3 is TGTGCCAGCAGCCGGATAGCGGGCTCCTACAATGAGCAGTTCTTC. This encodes CASSRIAGSYNEQFF.

In nucleotides, the CDR3 is TGCGCCAGCACTATCCAGGGGTCGAACACCGGGGAGCTGTTTTTT. It yields the protein CASTIQGSNTGELFF. The V gene is TRBV5-1, the J gene TRBJ2-2; the D gene is possibly TRBD1 (6 bases). V was cut by 6 bases and J by 0 bases, with 12 bases left in between. The V gene's germline CDR1 is SGHRS and CDR2 YFSETQ. The CDR3 length is 15 residues.

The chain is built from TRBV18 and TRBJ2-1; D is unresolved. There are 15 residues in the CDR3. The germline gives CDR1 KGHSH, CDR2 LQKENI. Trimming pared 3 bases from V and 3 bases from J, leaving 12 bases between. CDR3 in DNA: TGTGCCAGCTCACCTTCCTACGAACGCTACAATGAGCAGTTCTTC. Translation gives CASSPSYERYNEQFF.

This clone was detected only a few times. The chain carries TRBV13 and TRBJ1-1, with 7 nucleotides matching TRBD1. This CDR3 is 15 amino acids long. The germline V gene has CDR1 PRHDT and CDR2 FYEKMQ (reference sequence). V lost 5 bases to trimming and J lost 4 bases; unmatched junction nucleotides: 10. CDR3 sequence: CASSLFNRGITEAFF. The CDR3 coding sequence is TGTGCCAGCAGCCTCTTTAACAGGGGAATCACTGAAGCTTTCTTT.

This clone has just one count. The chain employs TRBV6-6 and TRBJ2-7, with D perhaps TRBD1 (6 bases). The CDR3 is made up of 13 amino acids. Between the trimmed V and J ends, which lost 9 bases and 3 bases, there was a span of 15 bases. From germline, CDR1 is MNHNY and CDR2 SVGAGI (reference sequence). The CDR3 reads CASQDGQRYEQYF. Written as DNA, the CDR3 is TGTGCCAGTCAAGACGGACAGCGCTACGAGCAGTACTTC.

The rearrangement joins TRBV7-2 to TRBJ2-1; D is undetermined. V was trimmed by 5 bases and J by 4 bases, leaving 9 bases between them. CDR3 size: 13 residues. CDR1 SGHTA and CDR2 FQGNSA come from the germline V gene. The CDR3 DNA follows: TGTGCCAGCAGCCCCGTCGAGTACAATGAGCAGTTCTTC. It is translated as CASSPVEYNEQFF.

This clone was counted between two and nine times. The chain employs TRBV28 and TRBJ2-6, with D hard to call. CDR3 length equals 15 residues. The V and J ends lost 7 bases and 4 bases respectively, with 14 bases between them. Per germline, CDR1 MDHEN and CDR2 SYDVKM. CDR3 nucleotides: TGTGCCAGCAAATCCCCGAGAGCGGGGGCCAACGTCCTGACTTTC. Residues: CASKSPRAGANVLTF.